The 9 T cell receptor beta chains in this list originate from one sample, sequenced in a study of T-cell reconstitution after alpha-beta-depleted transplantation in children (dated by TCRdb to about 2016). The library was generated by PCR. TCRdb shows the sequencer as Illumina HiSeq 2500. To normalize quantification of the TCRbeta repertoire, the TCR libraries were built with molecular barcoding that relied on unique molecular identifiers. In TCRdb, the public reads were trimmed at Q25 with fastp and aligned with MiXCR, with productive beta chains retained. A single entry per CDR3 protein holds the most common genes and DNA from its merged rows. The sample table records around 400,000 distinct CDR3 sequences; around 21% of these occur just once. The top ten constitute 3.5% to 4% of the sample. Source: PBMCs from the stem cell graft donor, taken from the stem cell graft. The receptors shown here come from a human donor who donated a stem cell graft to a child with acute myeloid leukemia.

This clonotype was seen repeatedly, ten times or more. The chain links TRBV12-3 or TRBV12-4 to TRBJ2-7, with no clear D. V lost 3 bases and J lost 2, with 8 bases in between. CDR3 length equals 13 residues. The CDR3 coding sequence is TGTGCCAGCAGTTTTGACACCGCCTACGAGCAGTACTTC. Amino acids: CASSFDTAYEQYF.

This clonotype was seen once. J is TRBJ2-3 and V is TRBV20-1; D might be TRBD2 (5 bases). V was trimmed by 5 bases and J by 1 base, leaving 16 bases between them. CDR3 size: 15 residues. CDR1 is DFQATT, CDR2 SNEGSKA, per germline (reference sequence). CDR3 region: CSAQGSGSGTDTQYF. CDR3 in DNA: TGCAGTGCTCAAGGTTCGGGGTCAGGCACAGATACGCAGTATTTT.

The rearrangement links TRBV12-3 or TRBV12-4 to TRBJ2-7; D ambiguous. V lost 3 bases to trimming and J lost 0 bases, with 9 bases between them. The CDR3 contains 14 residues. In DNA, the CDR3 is TGTGCCAGCAGTTTTGTAGGGCTCTCCTACGAGCAGTACTTC. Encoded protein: CASSFVGLSYEQYF.

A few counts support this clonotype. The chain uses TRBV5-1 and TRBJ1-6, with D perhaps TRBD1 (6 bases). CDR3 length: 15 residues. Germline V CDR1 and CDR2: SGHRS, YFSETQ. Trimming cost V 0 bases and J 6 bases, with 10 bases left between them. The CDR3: CASSLDRVGNSPLHF. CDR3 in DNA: TGCGCCAGCAGCTTGGACAGGGTGGGTAATTCACCCCTCCACTTT.

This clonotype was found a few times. The CDR3 region has the DNA TGTGCCAGCAGAACGCAGGCGGGAGGGGGGACAGATACGCAGTATTTT. It is translated as CASRTQAGGGTDTQYF. The chain uses TRBV28 and TRBJ2-3; 9 nucleotides agree with TRBD2. Germline trimming cut 6 bases from V and 3 bases from J; bases unmatched to any gene: 10. This CDR3 spans 16 amino acids. Germline V gene sequence: CDR1 MDHEN, CDR2 SYDVKM.

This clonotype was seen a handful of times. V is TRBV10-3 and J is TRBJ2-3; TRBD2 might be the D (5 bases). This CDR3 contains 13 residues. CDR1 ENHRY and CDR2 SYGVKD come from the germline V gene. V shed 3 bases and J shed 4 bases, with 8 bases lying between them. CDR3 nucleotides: TGTGCCATCAGTGACGCGGGCGCAGATACGCAGTATTTT. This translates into CAISDAGADTQYF.

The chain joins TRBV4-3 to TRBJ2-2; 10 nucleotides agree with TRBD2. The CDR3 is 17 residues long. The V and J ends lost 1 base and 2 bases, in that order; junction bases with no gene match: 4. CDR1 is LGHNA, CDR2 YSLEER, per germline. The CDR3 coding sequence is TGCGCCAGCAGCCAAGCAGGACTAGCGGTTAACACCGGGGAGCTGTTTTTT. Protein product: CASSQAGLAVNTGELFF.

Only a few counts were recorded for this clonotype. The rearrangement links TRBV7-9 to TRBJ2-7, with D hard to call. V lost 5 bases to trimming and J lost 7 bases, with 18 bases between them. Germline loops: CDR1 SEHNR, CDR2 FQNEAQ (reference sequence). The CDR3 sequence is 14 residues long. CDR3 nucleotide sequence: TGTGCCAGCAGCGCCGGGTACGAGGATGAGGAGCAGTACTTC. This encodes CASSAGYEDEEQYF.

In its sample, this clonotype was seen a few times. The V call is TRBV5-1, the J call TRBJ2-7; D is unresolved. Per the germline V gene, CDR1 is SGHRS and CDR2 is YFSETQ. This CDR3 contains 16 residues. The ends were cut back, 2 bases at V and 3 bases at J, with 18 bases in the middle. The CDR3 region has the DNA TGCGCCAGCAGCTTTGAGGCGGCAAGTATCAGCTACGAGCAGTACTTC. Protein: CASSFEAASISYEQYF.